This is a list of T cell receptor beta chains from one sample in a study of OX40 agonist ivuxolimab in advanced cancers. Assay: immunoSEQ multiplex PCR; the TCRdb copy retains only in-frame clones and omits some. Of around 26,000 clones listed, around 81% are singletons. The sequenced sample was CD4+ or CD8+ T cells sorted from blood, obtained in a trial of the OX40 agonist ivuxolimab. These receptors were collected from an adult with an advanced solid tumor such as melanoma, head and neck, liver or kidney cancer. The CDR3 runs from the conserved cysteine through the conserved F or W. Fields, in order: J gene, clone size, V gene, D gene, CDR3 protein, CDR3 DNA. D genes are given only for firm matches. The size of a clone is reported for some rows only, either as once, few or many, or as a class for expanded clones.

TRBJ2-2	-	TRBV7-2	TRBD2	CASSLQREYTGELFF	TGTGCCAGCAGCTTACAGCGGGAGTACACCGGGGAGCTGTTTTTT
TRBJ2-7	-	TRBV4-1	TRBD1	CASSRSPGQLPYEQYF	TGCGCCAGCAGCCGGTCTCCGGGACAGCTTCCCTACGAGCAGTACTTC
TRBJ1-5	-	TRBV9	-	CASSTGSSNQPQHF	TGTGCCAGCAGTACCGGATCTAGCAATCAGCCCCAGCATTTT
TRBJ2-7	-	TRBV13	-	CASSLILPGHNYEQYF	TGTGCCAGCAGCTTAATCCTCCCGGGACATAACTACGAGCAGTACTTC
TRBJ2-5	-	TRBV7-9	-	CASSLKTVGQETQYF	TGTGCCAGCAGCTTAAAAACAGTGGGGCAAGAGACCCAGTACTTC
TRBJ1-1	once	TRBV29-1	TRBD1	CSVEDAGTGGEHVTEAFF	TGCAGCGTTGAAGATGCGGGAACAGGGGGCGAGCACGTCACTGAAGCTTTCTTT
TRBJ2-7	-	TRBV6-5	-	CASSYRPDLEQYF	TGTGCCAGCAGTTACCGCCCCGACCTCGAGCAGTACTTC
TRBJ1-2	medium-sized	TRBV9	-	CASSVELTAAYGYTF	TGTGCCAGCAGCGTTGAACTGACAGCCGCCTATGGCTACACCTTC
TRBJ2-7	-	TRBV28	-	CASSPNDEYEQYF	TGTGCCAGCAGTCCAAATGACGAGTACGAGCAGTACTTC
TRBJ1-1	-	TRBV20-1	TRBD1	CSAKQGVQAFF	TGCAGTGCCAAACAGGGGGTCCAAGCTTTCTTT
TRBJ2-7	-	TRBV2	-	CASSREARQAYEQYF	TGTGCCAGCAGTAGAGAGGCGCGACAGGCCTACGAGCAGTACTTC
TRBJ2-6	-	TRBV4-1	-	CASSQGPGTAGANVLTF	TGCGCCAGCAGCCAAGGGCCGGGGACCGCTGGGGCCAACGTCCTGACTTTC
TRBJ2-5	-	TRBV29-1	-	CSVETTYQETQYF	TGCAGCGTTGAGACAACGTACCAAGAGACCCAGTACTTC
TRBJ2-7	-	TRBV10-3	TRBD1	CAIMGDRAYEQYF	TGTGCCATCATGGGGGACAGAGCCTACGAGCAGTACTTC
TRBJ2-7	-	TRBV5-6	-	CASSLGAEQYF	TGTGCCAGCAGCTTGGGGGCCGAGCAGTACTTC
TRBJ2-1	-	TRBV5-1	-	CASRTGEGLAWNEQFF	TGCGCCAGCCGGACCGGAGAGGGGCTAGCGTGGAATGAGCAGTTCTTC
TRBJ2-5	-	TRBV7-7	TRBD2	CASSLGTSGPIGETQYF	TGTGCTAGCAGCTTAGGGACTAGCGGTCCCATAGGAGAGACCCAGTACTTC
TRBJ2-7	-	TRBV25-1	-	CASDSRDLPYEQYF	TGTGCCAGCGATAGCCGGGACTTACCCTACGAGCAGTACTTC
TRBJ2-1	few	TRBV9	TRBD1	CASRGGTGGFGEQFF	TGTGCCAGCAGGGGCGGGACAGGGGGCTTTGGTGAGCAGTTCTTC
TRBJ2-5	few	TRBV7-6	-	CASSLWETQYF	TGTGCCAGCAGCTTATGGGAGACCCAGTACTTC
TRBJ2-7	few	TRBV10-1	-	CASRKRAIYEQYF	TGCGCCAGCAGAAAACGGGCTATCTACGAGCAGTACTTC
TRBJ2-7	-	TRBV7-8	-	CASSLLTGSLEQYF	TGTGCCAGCAGCTTATTGACAGGTTCACTTGAGCAGTACTTC
TRBJ2-5	-	TRBV18	-	CASSPTDLQETQYF	TGTGCCAGCTCACCAACGGACCTCCAAGAGACCCAGTACTTC
TRBJ2-2	-	TRBV5-1	TRBD2	CASSLYLAGVTGELFF	TGCGCCAGCAGCTTATATCTAGCGGGAGTTACCGGGGAGCTGTTTTTT
TRBJ2-2	once	TRBV9	TRBD2	CASSGRVEREATNTGELFF	TGTGCCAGCAGCGGTCGGGTGGAGCGGGAGGCCACGAACACCGGGGAGCTGTTTTTT
TRBJ1-1	-	TRBV7-6	-	CASSLASGGIPEAFF	TGTGCCAGCAGCTTGGCCTCCGGGGGTATCCCTGAAGCTTTCTTT
TRBJ2-1	-	TRBV9	TRBD1	CASSVGIGQGGREQFF	TGTGCCAGCAGCGTAGGAATCGGACAGGGGGGACGCGAGCAGTTCTTC
TRBJ2-7	-	TRBV4-1	TRBD2	CASSQASGGIYEQYF	TGCGCCAGCAGCCAAGCTAGCGGGGGGATCTACGAGCAGTACTTC
TRBJ1-1	few	TRBV9	-	CASSVNLQNTEAFF	TGTGCCAGCAGCGTAAACCTACAGAACACTGAAGCTTTCTTT
TRBJ2-1	-	TRBV5-1	-	CASSKTRNYNEQFF	TGCGCCAGCAGCAAGACTAGAAATTACAATGAGCAGTTCTTC
TRBJ2-3	-	TRBV5-4	-	CASSLATSSDTQYF	TGTGCCAGCAGCTTGGCCACTAGCTCAGATACGCAGTATTTT
TRBJ2-6	-	TRBV19	-	CASTTWGAQSRSGANVLTF	TGTGCCAGTACAACTTGGGGGGCCCAGTCCCGGTCTGGGGCCAACGTCCTGACTTTC
TRBJ2-7	-	TRBV4-1	TRBD2	CASSQDGGRDEQYF	TGCGCCAGCAGCCAAGATGGAGGGAGGGATGAGCAGTACTTC
TRBJ1-1	-	TRBV27	-	CASSLSPTANTEAFF	TGTGCCAGCAGCCTAAGCCCAACAGCGAACACTGAAGCTTTCTTT
TRBJ2-5	-	TRBV19	-	CASSIARRSETQYF	TGTGCCAGTAGTATAGCACGCCGCTCGGAGACCCAGTACTTC
TRBJ2-4	-	TRBV28	-	CASSLAKNIQYF	TGTGCCAGCTCCTTAGCCAAAAACATTCAGTACTTC
TRBJ1-1	-	TRBV14	-	CASSQDLAGPMNTEAFF	TGTGCCAGCAGCCAAGATTTGGCAGGCCCTATGAACACTGAAGCTTTCTTT
TRBJ2-1	-	TRBV4-1	-	CASSQSPRGANNEQFF	TGCGCCAGCAGCCAATCCCCCCGCGGTGCAAACAATGAGCAGTTCTTC
TRBJ1-2	once	TRBV28	-	CASSLLVPPNYGYTF	TGTGCCAGCAGTTTGTTGGTTCCCCCTAACTATGGCTACACCTTC
TRBJ1-2	-	TRBV30	TRBD1	CAWGTIRDRGTSYGYTF	TGTGCCTGGGGTACTATCCGGGACAGGGGGACCAGCTATGGCTACACCTTC
TRBJ2-1	-	TRBV5-6	-	CASSLAASWNEQFF	TGTGCCAGCAGCTTGGCGGCTAGTTGGAATGAGCAGTTCTTC
TRBJ2-2	-	TRBV13	-	CASSHMARAWYTGELFF	TGTGCCAGCAGCCACATGGCCCGGGCGTGGTACACCGGGGAGCTGTTTTTT
TRBJ2-1	-	TRBV29-1	-	CSVSGGTGSYNEQFF	TGCAGCGTTAGTGGCGGGACGGGTTCCTACAATGAGCAGTTCTTC
TRBJ2-7	-	TRBV18	TRBD1	CASSPALDRGAMDEQYF	TGTGCCAGCTCACCGGCGCTAGACAGGGGTGCGATGGACGAGCAGTACTTC
TRBJ2-7	-	TRBV2	TRBD1	CASSVQGPSYEQYF	TGTGCCAGCAGTGTACAGGGGCCTTCCTACGAGCAGTACTTC
TRBJ2-7	-	TRBV6-5	-	CASNLDRYHEQYF	TGTGCCAGCAATTTAGACAGGTACCACGAGCAGTACTTC
TRBJ1-6	-	TRBV7-9	-	CASSRPPNSPLHF	TGTGCCAGCAGCCGACCACCTAATTCACCCCTCCACTTT
TRBJ2-1	-	TRBV29-1	TRBD1	CSVEDLRTGFYNEQFF	TGCAGCGTTGAAGATCTGCGGACAGGGTTTTACAATGAGCAGTTCTTC
TRBJ2-7	-	TRBV9	-	CASSAAGDSSYEQYF	TGTGCCAGCAGCGCCGCAGGGGATAGCTCCTACGAGCAGTACTTC
TRBJ2-7	-	TRBV19	TRBD1	CASSVTGTGAYEQYF	TGTGCCAGTAGTGTCACCGGGACAGGGGCCTACGAGCAGTACTTC
TRBJ1-4	-	TRBV9	-	CASSSSGTIEKLFF	TGTGCCAGCAGTTCGTCCGGGACAATTGAAAAACTGTTTTTT
TRBJ1-5	-	TRBV28	-	CASRPDSYNQPQHF	TGTGCCAGCAGGCCCGACAGCTACAATCAGCCCCAGCATTTT
TRBJ1-5	few	TRBV2	-	CASSEYRSQHF	TGTGCCAGCAGTGAATACCGTTCCCAGCATTTT
TRBJ2-7	-	TRBV11-2	TRBD2	CASSPGRAGMHEQYF	TGTGCCAGCAGCCCAGGGAGGGCGGGAATGCACGAGCAGTACTTC